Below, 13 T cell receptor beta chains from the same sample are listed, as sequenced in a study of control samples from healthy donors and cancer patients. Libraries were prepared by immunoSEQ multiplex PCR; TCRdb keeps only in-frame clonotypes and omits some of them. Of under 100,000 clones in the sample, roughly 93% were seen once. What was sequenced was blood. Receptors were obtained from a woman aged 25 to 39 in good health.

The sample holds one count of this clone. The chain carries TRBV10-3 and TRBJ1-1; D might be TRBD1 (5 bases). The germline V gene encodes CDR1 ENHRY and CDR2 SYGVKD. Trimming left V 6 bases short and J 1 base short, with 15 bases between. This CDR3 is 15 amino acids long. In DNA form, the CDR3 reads TGTGCCATCAGCGAGCGCGGGGGTGGGAACACTGAAGCTTTCTTT. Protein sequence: CAISERGGGNTEAFF.

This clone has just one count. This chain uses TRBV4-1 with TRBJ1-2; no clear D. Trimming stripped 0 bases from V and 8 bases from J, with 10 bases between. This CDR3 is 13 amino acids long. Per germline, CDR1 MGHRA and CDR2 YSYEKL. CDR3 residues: CASSQDPRAGYTF. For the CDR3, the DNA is TGCGCCAGCAGCCAAGATCCGAGGGCGGGCTACACCTTC.

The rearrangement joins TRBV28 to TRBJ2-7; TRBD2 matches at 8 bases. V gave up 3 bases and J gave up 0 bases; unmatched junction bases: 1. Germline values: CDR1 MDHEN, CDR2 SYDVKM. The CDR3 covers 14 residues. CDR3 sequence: CASSFSGSSYEQYF. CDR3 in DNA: TGTGCCAGCAGTTTCAGCGGGAGCTCCTACGAGCAGTACTTC.

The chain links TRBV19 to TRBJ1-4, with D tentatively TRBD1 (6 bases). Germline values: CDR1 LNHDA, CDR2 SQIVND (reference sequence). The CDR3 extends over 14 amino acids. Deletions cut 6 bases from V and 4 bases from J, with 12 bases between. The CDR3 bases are TGTGCCAGTAGCCCGGGACAATTTAATGAAAAACTGTTTTTT. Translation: CASSPGQFNEKLFF.

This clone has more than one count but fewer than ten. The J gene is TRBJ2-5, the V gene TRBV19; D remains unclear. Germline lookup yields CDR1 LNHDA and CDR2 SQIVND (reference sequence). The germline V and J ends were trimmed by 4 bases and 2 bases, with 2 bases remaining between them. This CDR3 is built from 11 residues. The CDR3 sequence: CASSTQETQYF. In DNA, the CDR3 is TGTGCCAGTAGTACGCAAGAGACCCAGTACTTC.

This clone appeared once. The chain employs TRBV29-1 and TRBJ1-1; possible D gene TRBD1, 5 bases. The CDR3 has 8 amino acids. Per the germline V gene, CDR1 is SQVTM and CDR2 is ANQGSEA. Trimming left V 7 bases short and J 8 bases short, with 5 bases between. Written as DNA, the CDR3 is TGCAGCGGGGACGAAGCTTTCTTT. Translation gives CSGDEAFF.

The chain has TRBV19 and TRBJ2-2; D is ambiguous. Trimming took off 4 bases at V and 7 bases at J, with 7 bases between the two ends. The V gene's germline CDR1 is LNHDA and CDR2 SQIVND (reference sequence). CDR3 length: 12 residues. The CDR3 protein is CASSTLGGELFF. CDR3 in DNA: TGTGCCAGTAGTACCTTAGGCGGGGAGCTGTTTTTT.

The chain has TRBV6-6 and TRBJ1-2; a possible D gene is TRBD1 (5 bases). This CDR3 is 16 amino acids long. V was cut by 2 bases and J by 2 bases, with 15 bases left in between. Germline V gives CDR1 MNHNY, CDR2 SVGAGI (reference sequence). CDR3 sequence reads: CASSYRPRGLNYGYTF. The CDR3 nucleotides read TGTGCCAGCAGTTACCGGCCCCGGGGCTTAAACTATGGCTACACCTTC.

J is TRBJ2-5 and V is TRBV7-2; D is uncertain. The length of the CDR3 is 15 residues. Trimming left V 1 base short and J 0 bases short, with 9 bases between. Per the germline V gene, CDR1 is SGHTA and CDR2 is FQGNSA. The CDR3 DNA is TGTGCCAGCAGCTTAGAAGGTTATTACCAAGAGACCCAGTACTTC. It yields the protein CASSLEGYYQETQYF.

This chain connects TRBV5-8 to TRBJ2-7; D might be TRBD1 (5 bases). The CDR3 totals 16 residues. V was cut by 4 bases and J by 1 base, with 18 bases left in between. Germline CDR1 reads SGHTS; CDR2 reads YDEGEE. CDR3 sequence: CASSLGSRPGSYEQYF. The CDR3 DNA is TGTGCCAGCAGCCTTGGAAGTCGACCAGGGTCCTACGAGCAGTACTTC.

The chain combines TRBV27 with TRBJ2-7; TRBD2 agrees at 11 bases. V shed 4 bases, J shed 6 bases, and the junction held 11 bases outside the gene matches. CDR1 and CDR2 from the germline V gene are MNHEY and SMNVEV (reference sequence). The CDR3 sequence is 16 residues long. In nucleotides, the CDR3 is TGTGCCAGCAGTTACACTAGCGGGAGCCGTCCAGGCGAGCAGTACTTC. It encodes CASSYTSGSRPGEQYF.

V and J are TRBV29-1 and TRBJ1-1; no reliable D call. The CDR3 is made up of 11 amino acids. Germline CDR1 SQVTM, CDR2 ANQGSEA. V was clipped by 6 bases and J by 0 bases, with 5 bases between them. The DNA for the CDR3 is TGCAGCGTGGGATTGAACACTGAAGCTTTCTTT. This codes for CSVGLNTEAFF.

CDR3 sequence: CASSEVQGYEQYF. The CDR3, as DNA: TGTGCCAGCAGCGAAGTACAGGGGTACGAGCAGTACTTC. V and J are TRBV13 and TRBJ2-7, with TRBD1 matching 7 bases. The CDR3 is 13 residues long. Trimming cost V 5 bases and J 4 bases; bases outside gene matches: 5. CDR1 is PRHDT and CDR2 is FYEKMQ in the germline V gene (reference sequence).